This T cell receptor (beta chain) is drawn from a study of regulatory T cells in long-lasting Graves disease. Noted time point: newly diagnosed GD, antithyroid drugs for less than 3 months. The authors made the TCR library using RNA they extracted from PBMCs. This CDR3 contains 15 residues. Germline V gives CDR1 SQVTM, CDR2 ANQGSEA. Arm-PCR of CDR3 regions with iRepertoire HTBI primers generated TCR beta libraries. MiXCR, run by TCRdb on the multiplex PCR reads, gives a single entry per CDR3 protein. The data hold 500,000 or so distinct CDR3 sequences, with about 16% observed a single time. Another study also made use of these data, one on T cells in Graves' hyperthyroidism and ophthalmopathy.

This sample comprised peripheral blood mononuclear cells (PBMCs), obtained at new diagnosis, from a patient treated with antithyroid drugs. This receptor was obtained from a woman aged 40 to 65 with Graves disease. V is TRBV29-1 and J is TRBJ2-1; TRBD1 aligns across 7 bases. The J call may be faulty, since TRBJ2-3 better matches the DNA end. The CDR3 protein is CSVEGTGVGADTQYF. CDR3 DNA sequence: TGCAGCGTTGAAGGAACAGGGGTAGGGGCAGATACGCAGTATTTT.